This record looks at one T cell receptor (beta chain) sequence and its context. Using its own MiXCR run on the RT-PCR reads, TCRdb lists one record per CDR3 protein. The data hold approximately 720,000 distinct CDR3 sequences, with 11% to 15% observed a single time. Sequencing was performed on memory CD4+ T cells from blood. The clonotype originates from a female donor in good health, serving as a healthy control.

The DNA of the CDR3 is TGTGCCAGCAGCACCCGGACAACGAACACTGAAGCTTTCTTT. As protein: CASSTRTTNTEAFF. This sequence joins TRBV9 and TRBJ1-1; TRBD1 might be the D (5 bases). The V and J ends lost 4 bases and 1 base respectively, with 11 bases between them. The germline V gene encodes CDR1 SGDLS and CDR2 YYNGEE. The CDR3 is 14 residues long.